This TCR beta chain was obtained from a study of a mutant IDH1 vaccine in newly diagnosed glioma. The wider study: Earlier care involved radiotherapy, temozolomide, or both, and the majority received both. Study outcomes and limitations: Vaccination induced immune responses in roughly 93% of patients. Pseudoprogression seemed unlinked to shifts in top peripheral T cell clonotypes.

Time point given: week 11, during vaccination. Every single dose of the vaccine, 300 ug of mutant IDH1 20-mer peptide, came with topical imiquimod. Repertoires were generated with immunoSEQ multiplex PCR, while TCRdb's copy carries only in-frame clones and drops some. Here the sample spans some 33,000 clones, around 80% being singletons. CDR1 and CDR2 from the germline V gene are SGHNT and YYREEE (reference sequence). The CDR3 covers 14 residues. Trimming left V 1 base short and J 0 bases short, with 5 bases between. As to this clone: As yet, its antigen is unknown.

The clonotype was recovered from a man aged 25-40 years with glioma. The chain carries TRBV5-4 and TRBJ1-3; D not certain. Sample: PBMCs, taken from a glioma patient whose treatment included an IDH1 peptide vaccine. CDR3 in DNA: TGTGCCAGCAGCTTGCACAGCTCTGGAAACACCATATATTTT. This encodes CASSLHSSGNTIYF.